A selection of T cell receptor beta chains follows, all from one sample in a study of identical twins. Using its own MiXCR run on the 5' RACE reads, TCRdb lists one record per CDR3 protein. The top ten hold 1.5% to 2% of the sample, which has under 1 million distinct CDR3 sequences, 9% to 15% seen once. The sample also formed part of further work on yellow fever vaccine responses in identical twins.

Input material: PBMCs. The receptors stem from a woman aged 18-29 years in good health. CDR3s include the opening cysteine and the closing phenylalanine or tryptophan. The order of the fields is V gene, J gene, D gene, clone size, CDR3 protein, CDR3 DNA. A D gene is named only where the DNA matches it firmly. Expanded clones are given a class, and other clones once, few, many or no size at all.

TRBV5-1	TRBJ2-7	TRBD1	few	CASSPDRAKYEQYF	TGCGCCAGCAGCCCAGACAGGGCGAAGTACGAGCAGTACTTC
TRBV28	TRBJ2-5	TRBD2	-	CASTPGREWQETQYF	TGTGCCAGCACCCCGGGGAGGGAGTGGCAAGAGACCCAGTACTTC
TRBV7-3	TRBJ2-3	TRBD2	many	CASSLSLAGGPADTQYF	TGTGCCAGCAGCTTATCTCTAGCGGGAGGGCCAGCAGATACGCAGTATTTT
TRBV12-3/TRBV12-4	TRBJ1-6	TRBD1	-	CASSPTGQGGNSPLHF	TGTGCCAGCAGTCCCACAGGACAGGGAGGGAATTCACCCCTCCACTTT
TRBV12-3/TRBV12-4	TRBJ2-5	TRBD2	few	CASSNPWSGRGQETQYF	TGTGCCAGCAGTAATCCGTGGAGCGGGAGGGGGCAAGAGACCCAGTACTTC
TRBV5-5	TRBJ2-2	TRBD1	-	CASSPGAGGNTGELFF	TGTGCCAGCAGCCCCGGCGCAGGGGGCAACACCGGGGAGCTGTTTTTT
TRBV3-1	TRBJ2-1	-	many	CASSQGQAVHYNEQFF	TGTGCCAGCAGCCAAGGCCAAGCGGTACACTACAATGAGCAGTTCTTC
TRBV29-1	TRBJ2-7	TRBD2	few	CSVYSGETYEQYF	TGCAGCGTTTATAGCGGGGAGACCTACGAGCAGTACTTC
TRBV7-8	TRBJ1-2	TRBD1	-	CASSLEGQANNYGYTF	TGTGCCAGCAGCTTAGAGGGACAGGCCAATAACTATGGCTACACCTTC
TRBV12-3/TRBV12-4	TRBJ2-7	-	few	CASSLNGGGTYEQYF	TGTGCCAGCAGTTTGAATGGGGGAGGAACCTACGAGCAGTACTTC
TRBV29-1	TRBJ2-1	TRBD2	many	CSLLDSGAYNEQFF	TGCAGCCTTCTAGATAGCGGGGCTTACAATGAGCAGTTCTTC
TRBV5-1	TRBJ2-1	TRBD2	once	CASSPPEGGLGGNEQFF	TGCGCCAGCAGCCCCCCTGAGGGGGGACTAGGCGGGAATGAGCAGTTCTTC
TRBV7-2	TRBJ2-5	-	-	CASSLAPMTGGPQETQYF	TGTGCCAGCAGCTTAGCCCCTATGACGGGGGGCCCCCAAGAGACCCAGTACTTC
TRBV12-3/TRBV12-4	TRBJ1-5	-	many	CASSPNEGQPQHF	TGTGCCAGCAGCCCAAACGAGGGGCAGCCCCAGCATTTT
TRBV10-3	TRBJ2-7	TRBD2	-	CAISDGREGPLKQYF	TGTGCCATCAGTGACGGGCGGGAGGGACCTCTGAAGCAGTACTTC
TRBV7-2	TRBJ2-4	-	few	CASSPPTPGIQYF	TGTGCCAGCAGCCCCCCAACCCCGGGCATTCAGTACTTC
TRBV7-8	TRBJ2-3	-	few	CASSLLVASGDTQYF	TGTGCCAGCAGCTTACTGGTGGCATCGGGAGATACGCAGTATTTT
TRBV4-1	TRBJ2-3	-	few	CASSQSDLDTQYF	TGCGCCAGCAGCCAGTCCGATTTAGATACGCAGTATTTT
TRBV15	TRBJ1-1	-	-	CATSRSVSLNTEAFF	TGTGCCACCAGCAGGTCGGTCAGTCTGAACACTGAAGCTTTCTTT
TRBV7-9	TRBJ2-1	TRBD1	once	CASSPQWTGGIMNEQFF	TGTGCCAGCAGCCCCCAGTGGACAGGGGGCATCATGAATGAGCAGTTCTTC
TRBV12-3/TRBV12-4	TRBJ2-7	TRBD2	-	CASRGGGPNYEQYF	TGTGCCAGCAGGGGGGGAGGGCCCAACTACGAGCAGTACTTC
TRBV29-1	TRBJ2-3	-	many	CSVEDAPGDTQYF	TGCAGCGTTGAAGATGCGCCCGGGGATACGCAGTATTTT
TRBV29-1	TRBJ1-1	-	few	CSVVQGIPEAFF	TGCAGCGTTGTTCAAGGAATCCCTGAAGCTTTCTTT
TRBV19	TRBJ2-7	TRBD2	few	CASSISGTTYEQYF	TGTGCCAGTAGTATATCCGGGACTACCTACGAGCAGTACTTC
TRBV7-8	TRBJ2-2	-	few	CASSLEGLEGTGELFF	TGTGCCAGCAGCTTAGAGGGCCTTGAGGGGACCGGGGAGCTGTTTTTT
TRBV15	TRBJ2-7	-	-	CATSRPGAADEQYF	TGTGCCACCAGCAGGCCCGGAGCGGCCGACGAGCAGTACTTC
TRBV7-2	TRBJ2-7	TRBD2	many	CASSYTGTSKAYEQYF	TGTGCCAGCAGCTACACCGGGACTAGCAAGGCCTACGAGCAGTACTTC
TRBV4-1	TRBJ1-4	TRBD1	many	CASSQGQGQEKLFF	TGCGCCAGCAGCCAAGGACAGGGACAGGAAAAACTGTTTTTT